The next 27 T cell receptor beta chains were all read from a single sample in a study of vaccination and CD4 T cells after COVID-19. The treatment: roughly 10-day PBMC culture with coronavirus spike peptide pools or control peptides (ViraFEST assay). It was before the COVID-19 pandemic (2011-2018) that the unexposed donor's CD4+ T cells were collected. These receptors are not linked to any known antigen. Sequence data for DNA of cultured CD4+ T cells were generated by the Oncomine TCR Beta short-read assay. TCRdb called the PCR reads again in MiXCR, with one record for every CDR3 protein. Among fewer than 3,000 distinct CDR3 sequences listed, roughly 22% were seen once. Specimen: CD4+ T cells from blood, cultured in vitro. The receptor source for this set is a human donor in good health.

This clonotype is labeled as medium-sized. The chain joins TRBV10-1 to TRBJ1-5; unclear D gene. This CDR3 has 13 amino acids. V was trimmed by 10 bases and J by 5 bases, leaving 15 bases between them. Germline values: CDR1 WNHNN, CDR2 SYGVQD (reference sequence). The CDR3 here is CATPQHGDQPQHF. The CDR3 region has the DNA TGCGCCACGCCACAGCACGGGGATCAGCCCCAGCATTTT.

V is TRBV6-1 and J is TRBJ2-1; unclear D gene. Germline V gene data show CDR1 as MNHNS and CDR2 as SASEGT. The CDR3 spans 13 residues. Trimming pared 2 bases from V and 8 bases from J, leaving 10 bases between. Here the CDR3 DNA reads TGTGCCAGCAGTGAACTCACATCCGATGAGCAGTTCTTC. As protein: CASSELTSDEQFF.

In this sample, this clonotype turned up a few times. CDR3 sequence: CASGLVLGEGTEAFF. The CDR3 nucleotides are TGTGCTAGTGGTTTGGTACTTGGGGAGGGCACTGAAGCTTTCTTT. The rearrangement uses TRBV12-5 and TRBJ1-1; no clear D. Between the trimmed V and J ends, which lost 0 bases and 4 bases, there was a span of 12 bases. CDR3 length equals 15 residues. CDR1 and CDR2 (germline): LGHNT, FRNRAP.

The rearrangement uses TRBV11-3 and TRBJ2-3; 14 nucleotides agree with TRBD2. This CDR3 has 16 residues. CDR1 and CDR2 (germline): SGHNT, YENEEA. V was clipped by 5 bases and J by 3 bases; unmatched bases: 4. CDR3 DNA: TGTGCCAGCAGCCTAGGGACTAGCGGGAGAACAGATACGCAGTATTTT. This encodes CASSLGTSGRTDTQYF.

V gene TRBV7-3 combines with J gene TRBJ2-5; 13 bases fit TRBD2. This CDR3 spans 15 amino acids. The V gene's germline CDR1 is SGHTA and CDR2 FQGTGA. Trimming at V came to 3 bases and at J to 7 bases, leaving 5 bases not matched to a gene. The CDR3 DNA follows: TGTGCCAGCAGCTTGGGGACTAGCGGGGAGGTGACCCAGTACTTC. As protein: CASSLGTSGEVTQYF.

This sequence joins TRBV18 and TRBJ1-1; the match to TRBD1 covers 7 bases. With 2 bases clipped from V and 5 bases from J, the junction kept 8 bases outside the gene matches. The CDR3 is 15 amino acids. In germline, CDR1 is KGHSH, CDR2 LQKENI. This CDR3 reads CASSPRGPRHTEAFF. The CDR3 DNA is TGTGCCAGCTCACCAAGGGGGCCCCGGCATACTGAAGCTTTCTTT.

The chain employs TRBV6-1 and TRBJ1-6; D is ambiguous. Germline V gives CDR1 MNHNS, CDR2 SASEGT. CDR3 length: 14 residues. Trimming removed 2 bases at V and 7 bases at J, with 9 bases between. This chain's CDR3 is CASSESVSNSPLHF. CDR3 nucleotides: TGTGCCAGCAGTGAATCCGTTTCGAATTCACCCCTCCACTTT.

CDR3 residues: CASSSPFRGRSPLHF. The CDR3 DNA is TGTGCCAGCAGCTCGCCTTTTAGGGGGAGATCACCCCTCCACTTT. The J gene is TRBJ1-6, the V gene TRBV7-2; a weak D match, TRBD1 (6 bases). CDR1 and CDR2 from the germline V gene are SGHTA and FQGNSA. This CDR3 is built from 15 residues. Trimming left V 4 bases short and J 10 bases short, with 17 bases between.

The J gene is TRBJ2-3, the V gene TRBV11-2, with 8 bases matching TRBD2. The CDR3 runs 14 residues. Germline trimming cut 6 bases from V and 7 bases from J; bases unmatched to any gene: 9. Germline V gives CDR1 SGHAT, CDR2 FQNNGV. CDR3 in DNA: TGTGCCAGCAGACAGTTAGCGGGAAGGCATACGCAGTATTTT. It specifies CASRQLAGRHTQYF. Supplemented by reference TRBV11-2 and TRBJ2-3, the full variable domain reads EAGVAQSPRYKIIEKRQSVAFWCNPISGHATLYWYQQILGQGPKLLIQFQNNGVVDDSQLPKDRFSAERLKGVDSTLKIQPAKLEDSAVYLCASRQLAGRHTQYFGPGTRLTVL.

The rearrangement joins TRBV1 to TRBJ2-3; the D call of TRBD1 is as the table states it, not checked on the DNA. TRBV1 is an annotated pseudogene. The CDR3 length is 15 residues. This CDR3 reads CTSPKAREWTDTQYF. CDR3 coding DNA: TGCACCAGTCCAAAGGCTCGGGAATGGACAGATACGCAGTATTTT.

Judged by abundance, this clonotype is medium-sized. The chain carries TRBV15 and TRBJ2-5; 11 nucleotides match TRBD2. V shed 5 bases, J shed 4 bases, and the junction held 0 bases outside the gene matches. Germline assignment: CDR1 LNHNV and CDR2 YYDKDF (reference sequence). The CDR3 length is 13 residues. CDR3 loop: CATSGLAGETQYF. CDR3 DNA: TGTGCCACCAGCGGACTAGCGGGAGAGACCCAGTACTTC.

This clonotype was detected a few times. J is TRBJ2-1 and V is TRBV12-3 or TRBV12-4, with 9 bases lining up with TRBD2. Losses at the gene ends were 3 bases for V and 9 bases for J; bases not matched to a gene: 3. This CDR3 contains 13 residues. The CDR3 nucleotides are TGTGCCAGCAGTTTTTTGCGGGAGGGTGAGCAGTTCTTC. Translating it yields CASSFLREGEQFF.

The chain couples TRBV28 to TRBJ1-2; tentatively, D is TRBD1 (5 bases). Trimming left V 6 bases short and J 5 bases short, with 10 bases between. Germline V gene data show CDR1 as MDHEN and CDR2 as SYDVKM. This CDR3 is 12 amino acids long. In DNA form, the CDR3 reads TGTGCCAGCAGAATGTGGGGGTATGGCTACACCTTC. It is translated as CASRMWGYGYTF.

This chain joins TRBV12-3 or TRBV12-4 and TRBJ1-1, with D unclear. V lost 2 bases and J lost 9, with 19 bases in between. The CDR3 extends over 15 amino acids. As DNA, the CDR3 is TGTGCCAGCAGTTTACGTCGGAAAGGGAGTCAAAAAGCTTTCTTT. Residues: CASSLRRKGSQKAFF.

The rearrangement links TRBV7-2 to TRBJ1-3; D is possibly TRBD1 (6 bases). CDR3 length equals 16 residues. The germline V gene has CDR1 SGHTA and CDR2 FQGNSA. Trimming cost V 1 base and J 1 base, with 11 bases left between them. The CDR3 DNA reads TGTGCCAGCAGCTTAGTGGGGGGCTCGTCTGGAAACACCATATATTTT. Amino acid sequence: CASSLVGGSSGNTIYF.

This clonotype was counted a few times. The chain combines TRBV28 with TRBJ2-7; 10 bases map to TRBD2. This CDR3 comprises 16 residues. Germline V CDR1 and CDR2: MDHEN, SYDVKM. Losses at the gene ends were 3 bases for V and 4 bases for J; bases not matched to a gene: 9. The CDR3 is CASSFFVFSGRYEQYF. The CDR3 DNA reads TGTGCCAGCAGTTTTTTCGTTTTTAGCGGGAGGTACGAGCAGTACTTC.

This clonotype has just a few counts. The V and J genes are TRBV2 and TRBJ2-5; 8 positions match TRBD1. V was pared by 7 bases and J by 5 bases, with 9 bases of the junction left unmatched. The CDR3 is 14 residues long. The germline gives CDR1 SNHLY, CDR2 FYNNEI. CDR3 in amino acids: CASTRTGPRETQYF. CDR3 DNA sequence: TGTGCCAGCACGAGGACAGGGCCTAGGGAGACCCAGTACTTC.

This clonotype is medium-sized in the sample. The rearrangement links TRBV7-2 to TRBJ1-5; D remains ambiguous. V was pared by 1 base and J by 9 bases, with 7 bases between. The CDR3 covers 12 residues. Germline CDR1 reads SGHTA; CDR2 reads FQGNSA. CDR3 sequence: CASSLVRRPQHF. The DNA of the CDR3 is TGTGCCAGCAGCTTAGTGCGCAGGCCCCAGCATTTT. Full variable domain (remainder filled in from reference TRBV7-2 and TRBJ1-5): GAGVSQSPSNKVTEKGKDVELRCDPISGHTALYWYRQSLGQGLEFLIYFQGNSAPDKSGLPSDRFSAERTGGSVSTLTIQRTQQEDSAVYLCASSLVRRPQHFGDGTRLSIL.

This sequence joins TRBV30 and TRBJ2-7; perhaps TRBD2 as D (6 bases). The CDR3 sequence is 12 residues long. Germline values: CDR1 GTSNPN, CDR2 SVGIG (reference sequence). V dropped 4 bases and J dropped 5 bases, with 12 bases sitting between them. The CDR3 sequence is CAWTGGIHEQYF. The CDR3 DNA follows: TGTGCCTGGACCGGGGGAATCCACGAGCAGTACTTC. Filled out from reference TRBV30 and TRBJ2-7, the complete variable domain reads SQTIHQWPATLVQPVGSPLSLECTVEGTSNPNLYWYRQAAGRGLQLLFYSVGIGQISSEVPQNLSASRPQDRQFILSSKKLLLSDSGFYLCAWTGGIHEQYFGPGTRLTVT.

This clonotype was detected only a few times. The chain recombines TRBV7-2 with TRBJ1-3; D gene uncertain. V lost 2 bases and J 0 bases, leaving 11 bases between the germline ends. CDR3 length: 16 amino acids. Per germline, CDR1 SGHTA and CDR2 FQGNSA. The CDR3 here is CASSLNVQSSGNTIYF. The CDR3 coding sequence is TGTGCCAGCAGCTTAAATGTCCAGAGCTCTGGAAACACCATATATTTT.

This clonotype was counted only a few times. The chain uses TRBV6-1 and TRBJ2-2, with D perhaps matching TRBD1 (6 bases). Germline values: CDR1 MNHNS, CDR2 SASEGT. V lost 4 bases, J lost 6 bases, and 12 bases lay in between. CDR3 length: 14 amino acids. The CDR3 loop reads CASSARQVPGELFF. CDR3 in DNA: TGTGCCAGCAGTGCCCGACAGGTCCCCGGGGAGCTGTTTTTT.

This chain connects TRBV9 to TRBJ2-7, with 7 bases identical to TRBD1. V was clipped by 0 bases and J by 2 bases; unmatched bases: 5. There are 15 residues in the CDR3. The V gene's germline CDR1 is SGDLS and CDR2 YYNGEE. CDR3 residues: CASSVDGTATYEQYF. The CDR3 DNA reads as TGTGCCAGCAGCGTAGACGGGACAGCCACCTACGAGCAGTACTTC.

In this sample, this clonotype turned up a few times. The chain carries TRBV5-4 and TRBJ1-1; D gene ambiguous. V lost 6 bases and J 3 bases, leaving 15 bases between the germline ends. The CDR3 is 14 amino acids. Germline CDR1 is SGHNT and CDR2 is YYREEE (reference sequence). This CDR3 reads CASTSSTDYTEAFF. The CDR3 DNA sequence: TGTGCCAGCACCTCGTCGACGGACTACACTGAAGCTTTCTTT.

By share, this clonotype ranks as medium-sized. CDR3 sequence reads: CASRGRAKGDDQPQHF. The CDR3 DNA reads as TGTGCCAGCAGAGGACGGGCCAAGGGAGACGATCAGCCCCAGCATTTT. The J gene is TRBJ1-5, the V gene TRBV6-1; unclear D gene. V lost 6 bases to trimming and J lost 5 bases, with 20 bases between them. This CDR3 has 16 amino acids. Germline values: CDR1 MNHNS, CDR2 SASEGT.

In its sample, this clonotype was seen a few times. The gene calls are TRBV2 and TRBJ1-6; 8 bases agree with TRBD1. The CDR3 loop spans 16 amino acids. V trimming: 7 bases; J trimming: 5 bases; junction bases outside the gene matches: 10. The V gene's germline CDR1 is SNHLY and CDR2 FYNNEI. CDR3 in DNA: TGTGCCAGCACCAGTAACGGACAGGGCAATAATTCACCCCTCCACTTT. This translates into CASTSNGQGNNSPLHF.

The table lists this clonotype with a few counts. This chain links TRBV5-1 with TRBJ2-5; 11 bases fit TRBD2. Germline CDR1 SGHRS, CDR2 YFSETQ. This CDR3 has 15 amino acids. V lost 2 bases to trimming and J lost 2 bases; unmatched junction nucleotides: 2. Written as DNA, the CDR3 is TGCGCCAGCAGCTTCCGACTAGCGGGGCAAGAGACCCAGTACTTC. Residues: CASSFRLAGQETQYF.

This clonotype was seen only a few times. DNA of the CDR3: TGTGCCAGCAGCCAATGGGGGTATGGTTACAATGAGCAGTTCTTC. Translated: CASSQWGYGYNEQFF. The chain uses TRBV14 and TRBJ2-1, with D perhaps TRBD1 or TRBD2 (5 bases each). The CDR3 spans 15 residues. The germline V gene encodes CDR1 SGHDN and CDR2 FVKESK. With 2 bases removed from V and 4 bases from J, the gap between germline ends came to 12 bases.